This T cell receptor beta chain was documented in a study of T cells in Graves' hyperthyroidism and ophthalmopathy. This clonotype was recorded at least ten times. The antigen remains undetermined. TCR beta CDR3 sequences were amplified from RNA transcripts. The HTBI set primed first-round TCR CDR3 RT-PCR. TCRdb re-called the multiplex PCR reads through MiXCR, storing one row per CDR3 protein. This sample has over 700,000 distinct CDR3 sequences, with over 35% found just once. Trimming left V 8 bases short and J 4 bases short, with 20 bases between. Germline V gene sequence: CDR1 SGHTA, CDR2 FQGNSA. CDR3 size: 15 residues. The patients, who ranged from 18 to 65 in age, presented with newly diagnosed hyperthyroidism lasting under 2 months. Diagnosis rested on symptoms, serum thyroxine and TRAb, thyroid ultrasound, and orbital computed tomography. Study-level points and caveats: Blood samples included most of the expanded thyroid clonotypes exceeding 0.001. Ophthalmopathy was identified by the model a median approximately 6.9 months ahead of onset.

The TCR was taken from a man in his late teens or twenties with Graves' hyperthyroidism. Sequencing was done on a sample of blood. This chain uses TRBV7-2 with TRBJ2-5; D perhaps matches TRBD2 (6 bases). DNA of the CDR3: TGTGCCAGCGTTCTAAAGCGGGTAGCAAGAGAGACCCAGTACTTC. Amino acids: CASVLKRVARETQYF.